This is a list of T cell receptor beta chains from one sample in a study of radiotherapy plus CTLA-4 blockade in lung cancer. Assay used: immunoSEQ multiplex PCR; TCRdb lists only in-frame clones, some missing. The data show 25,000 to 35,000 clones, 78% seen once. The sequences come from peripheral blood, collected from a patient treated with radiotherapy plus ipilimumab. The receptors stem from a human donor with non-small cell lung cancer who had stable disease on radiotherapy plus ipilimumab. The CDR3 runs from the conserved cysteine through the conserved F or W.

j_gene | v_gene | CDR3aa
TRBJ2-1 | TRBV15 | CATSRDRGNEQFF
TRBJ2-7 | TRBV6-4 | CASSPSGGGPSEQYF
TRBJ1-5 | TRBV7-2 | CASSPLGGPQHF
TRBJ1-2 | TRBV5-5 | CASSLRTGNGYTF
TRBJ1-2 | TRBV6-5 | CASSSLDGLYGYTF
TRBJ1-2 | TRBV7-2 | CASSEVGGGDSLSGYTF
TRBJ1-1 | TRBV7-8 | CASSLVQGTNTEAFF
TRBJ1-6 | TRBV27 | CASSSQRGAYNSPLHF
TRBJ1-1 | TRBV6-5 | CASSYGRGAGEAFF
TRBJ1-3 | TRBV5-1 | CASSLEVSGAGNTIYF
TRBJ1-6 | TRBV6-5 | CASSPGSYSPLHF
TRBJ1-2 | TRBV18 | CASSPPGQGNYGYTF
TRBJ2-7 | TRBV7-2 | CASSLDIALEQYF
TRBJ2-2 | TRBV5-1 | CASNTQTGTFPGELFF
TRBJ1-2 | TRBV7-2 | CASSRQGGGYGYTF
TRBJ2-5 | TRBV30 | CAWSFRDSGFLETQYF
TRBJ1-6 | TRBV9 | CASSVAGQGTNSPLHF
TRBJ1-5 | TRBV19 | CASLKQGTINQPQHF
TRBJ2-1 | TRBV11-2 | CASSLSSGLPGGNEQFF
TRBJ1-5 | TRBV19 | CASSKADNQPQHF
TRBJ1-2 | TRBV27 | CASRQGERGYTF
TRBJ1-5 | TRBV7-2 | CASSLYRVNQPQHF
TRBJ1-4 | TRBV6-6 | CASSYRGSPSEKLFF
TRBJ2-6 | TRBV21-1 | CASSPKMLQQSRANVLTF
TRBJ1-5 | TRBV6-6 | CASSQGTNQPQHF
TRBJ1-2 | TRBV6-1 | CASSEGVGTGNNGYTF
TRBJ1-2 | TRBV16 | CASSQGQGVAGYTF
TRBJ1-1 | TRBV30 | CAWNPSQFTEAFF
TRBJ1-1 | TRBV29-1 | CSAPLGNTEAFF
TRBJ1-1 | TRBV25-1 | CASSWTDHTEAFF
TRBJ1-1 | TRBV21-1 | CASSRYRGRLRNTEAFF
TRBJ2-7 | TRBV7-9 | CASSSRGYEQYF
TRBJ2-1 | TRBV19 | CASSIGRMAGPRGNEQFF
TRBJ1-3 | TRBV10-3 | CAISAAGSLSGNTIYF
TRBJ1-2 | TRBV11-1 | CASSLGGNYGYTF
TRBJ1-5 | TRBV2 | CASSSGGQGQPQHF
TRBJ1-5 | TRBV19 | CASRETGYSNQPQHF
TRBJ1-5 | TRBV4-1 | CASSGLGISNQPQHF
TRBJ1-2 | TRBV28 | CASSGDYGYTF
TRBJ2-2 | TRBV4-1 | CASSQAMRGGPDGELFF
TRBJ2-2 | TRBV18 | CASSPESNTGELFF
TRBJ1-5 | TRBV10-3 | CAISDSRVGGNQPQHF
TRBJ2-5 | TRBV16 | CASSNTGGTQYF
TRBJ1-2 | TRBV7-2 | CASSPQGAGGYTF
TRBJ1-5 | TRBV27 | CASSLAQGPNQPQHF
TRBJ1-5 | TRBV6-5 | CAAGRSNQPQHF
TRBJ1-2 | TRBV30 | CAWSGGRYGYTF
TRBJ1-1 | TRBV30 | CASGRRSEGTEAFF
TRBJ1-1 | TRBV18 | CASSPSTAGTTNTEAFF
TRBJ2-1 | TRBV30 | CAGETGYNEQFF